A single sample is the source of the 8 T cell receptor beta chains below, sequenced in a study of somatic mutations in cytotoxic T cells in rheumatoid arthritis (dated by TCRdb to between 2016 and 2019). Library creation used the immunoSEQ multiplex PCR assay. TCRdb stores this immuneACCESS table with in-frame sequences only. Part of the clones is absent; in the studies checked, under half of the shortfall reflects unresolved V genes, and no reason is known for the rest. Here the sample has about 16,000 clones; 77% occur a single time. Of the sample, 10% to 15% falls within the top ten clones. The sample consisted of CD8+ T cells sorted from blood. Receptors were obtained from an adult with rheumatoid arthritis.

This clone was detected only once. The V call is TRBV5-8, the J call TRBJ2-1; D perhaps matches TRBD2 (5 bases). Trimming left V 0 bases short and J 5 bases short, with 12 bases between. Germline V gene lookup returns CDR1 SGHTS and CDR2 YDEGEE. The CDR3 is 15 amino acids. This CDR3 is CASSLEAGLNNEQFF. The CDR3, as DNA: TGTGCCAGCAGCTTGGAGGCAGGACTTAACAATGAGCAGTTCTTC.

The CDR3 is CASTQLGAYTGELFF. The CDR3 nucleotides are TGCGCCAGCACCCAGCTGGGGGCCTACACCGGGGAGCTGTTTTTT. The chain is built from TRBV4-1 and TRBJ2-2, with D perhaps TRBD1 (6 bases). V lost 7 bases to trimming and J lost 3 bases, with 15 bases between them. The CDR3 is made up of 15 amino acids. Germline loops: CDR1 MGHRA, CDR2 YSYEKL.

This clone was counted a few times. The rearrangement joins TRBV30 to TRBJ1-1, with D uncertain. Trimming cost V 1 base and J 1 base, with 7 bases left between them. This CDR3 has 13 amino acids. Germline CDR1 GTSNPN, CDR2 SVGIG (reference sequence). CDR3 DNA: TGTGCCTGGAGTGAAACAGAGAACACTGAAGCTTTCTTT. As protein: CAWSETENTEAFF. Looking up the rest from reference TRBV30 and TRBJ1-1 gives the full variable domain: SQTIHQWPATLVQPVGSPLSLECTVEGTSNPNLYWYRQAAGRGLQLLFYSVGIGQISSEVPQNLSASRPQDRQFILSSKKLLLSDSGFYLCAWSETENTEAFFGQGTRLTVV.

This chain connects TRBV29-1 to TRBJ2-1; 8 nucleotides line up with TRBD2. The CDR3 runs 13 residues. With V trimmed by 5 bases and J by 5 bases, 5 bases remained unmatched. In germline, CDR1 is SQVTM, CDR2 ANQGSEA. This CDR3 is CSVRGGYNNEQFF. In DNA, the CDR3 is TGCAGCGTTCGCGGGGGGTATAACAATGAGCAGTTCTTC.

The CDR3 sequence: CASSLGGTGSTDTQYF. The CDR3 DNA follows: TGTGCCAGCAGCTTAGGCGGGACAGGGAGCACAGATACGCAGTATTTT. This chain uses TRBV11-3 with TRBJ2-3; TRBD1 matches at 9 bases. The CDR3 has 16 residues. V dropped 1 base and J dropped 0; count of bases not matched to a gene: 2. The V gene's germline CDR1 is SGHNT and CDR2 YENEEA.

This chain connects TRBV5-5 to TRBJ2-7; the D gene is possibly TRBD1 (6 bases). The CDR3 sequence is 15 residues long. Trimming removed 2 bases at V and 2 bases at J, with 14 bases between. From germline, CDR1 is SGHKS and CDR2 YYEKEE (reference sequence). The CDR3 DNA sequence: TGTGCCAGCAGCTTACCTCGGGACAAACCCTACGAGCAGTACTTC. Translation gives CASSLPRDKPYEQYF.

V gene TRBV5-1 combines with J gene TRBJ2-3; unclear D gene. CDR3 length: 13 amino acids. The V end lost 0 bases, the J end lost 6 bases, and 8 bases lay between the germline ends. CDR1 and CDR2 from the germline V gene are SGHRS and YFSETQ. The DNA for the CDR3 is TGCGCCAGCAGCTTGGTATCCGGCGATACGCAGTATTTT. This encodes CASSLVSGDTQYF.

A single count supports this clone. The V call is TRBV6-6, the J call TRBJ1-1; tentatively, D is TRBD1 (5 bases). V lost 0 bases and J 5 bases, leaving 7 bases between the germline ends. The CDR3 covers 13 residues. The germline gives CDR1 MNHNY, CDR2 SVGAGI (reference sequence). The CDR3 DNA reads TGTGCCAGCAGTTACTCCAGGGCAACTGAAGCTTTCTTT. Protein: CASSYSRATEAFF.